The 8 T cell receptor beta chains listed next were all sequenced from one sample in a study of Graves' ophthalmopathy and Graves' hyperthyroidism. RNA transcripts were the template, and TCR beta CDR3 regions were amplified from them. HTBI primers were used in a first-round RT-PCR, which preceded a second-round multiplex PCR. TCRdb reprocessed the multiplex PCR reads with MiXCR, giving one entry per CDR3 protein. The sample has about 220,000 distinct CDR3 sequences; 20% to 25% are singletons. Material: peripheral blood. The receptors stem from a woman between 45 and 60 years old with Graves' ophthalmopathy.

This clonotype has a count of ten or more. The chain carries TRBV11-2 and TRBJ2-7; D ambiguous. There are 12 residues in the CDR3. Trimming removed 0 bases from V and 7 bases from J, with 7 bases in between. Germline V gene data show CDR1 as SGHAT and CDR2 as FQNNGV. CDR3 in DNA: TGTGCCAGCAGCTTAGATCCGAGGGAGCAGTACTTC. Its translation: CASSLDPREQYF.

In its sample, this clonotype was seen many times. V and J are TRBV11-2 and TRBJ2-5; D possibly corresponds to TRBD1 (6 bases). Germline assignment: CDR1 SGHAT and CDR2 FQNNGV. V was cut by 5 bases and J by 5 bases, with 15 bases left in between. The CDR3 is 14 residues long. The CDR3 region is CASSQTTGRETQYF. The DNA for the CDR3 is TGTGCCAGCAGCCAGACGACAGGTCGGGAGACCCAGTACTTC.

The chain couples TRBV12-5 to TRBJ1-2; perhaps TRBD1 as D (5 bases). V lost 0 bases to trimming and J lost 13 bases, with 12 bases between them. CDR1 is LGHNT, CDR2 FRNRAP, per germline. The CDR3 extends over 12 amino acids. This chain's CDR3 is CASGLVRDSSTF. DNA of the CDR3: TGTGCTAGTGGTTTGGTACGGGACTCTTCCACCTTC.

This clonotype came up once. This chain uses TRBV28 with TRBJ2-7; D ambiguous. Trimming took off 7 bases at V and 5 bases at J, with 15 bases between the two ends. This CDR3 comprises 13 residues. Looked up from germline, CDR1 is MDHEN and CDR2 is SYDVKM. CDR3 coding DNA: TGTGCCAGCACCGGTGACACCCAGGACGAGCAGTACTTC. Amino acids: CASTGDTQDEQYF.

Ten or more counts support this clonotype. The gene calls are TRBV6-1 and TRBJ2-7, with a possible D match to TRBD2 (7 bases). The CDR3 is 14 residues long. Germline values: CDR1 MNHNS, CDR2 SASEGT. Trimming stripped 5 bases from V and 2 bases from J, with 13 bases between. CDR3 nucleotides: TGTGCCAGCAGTCCACAGGGAGGGCCCTACGAGCAGTACTTC. Its protein product is CASSPQGGPYEQYF.

This clonotype appeared many times. The chain's CDR3 is CASSIDLGGEQYF. The CDR3 coding sequence is TGTGCCAGTAGTATAGATCTTGGAGGGGAGCAGTACTTC. The chain links TRBV19 to TRBJ2-7; weak D call: TRBD2 (6 bases). The length of the CDR3 is 13 residues. Germline CDR1 reads LNHDA; CDR2 reads SQIVND (reference sequence). Trimming shortened V by 0 bases and J by 7 bases, and 10 bases separated the two germline ends. Looking up the rest from reference TRBV19 and TRBJ2-7 gives the full variable domain: DGGITQSPKYLFRKEGQNVTLSCEQNLNHDAMYWYRQDPGQGLRLIYYSQIVNDFQKGDIAEGYSVSREKKESFPLTVTSAQKNPTAFYLCASSIDLGGEQYFGPGTRLTVT.

In its sample, this clonotype was seen many times. The rearrangement links TRBV19 to TRBJ2-5; TRBD2 matches at 9 bases. The CDR3 has 14 amino acids. Looked up from germline, CDR1 is LNHDA and CDR2 is SQIVND (reference sequence). V was pared by 10 bases and J by 5 bases, with 11 bases of the junction left unmatched. The CDR3 DNA reads as TGTGCCACCCGAGGGCGCGGGAGGGCTGAGACCCAGTACTTC. Translating gives CATRGRGRAETQYF.

This clonotype was seen a few times. The chain uses TRBV3-1 and TRBJ1-2; 7 bases align to TRBD1. Germline V lookup: CDR1 LGHDT, CDR2 YNNKEL (reference sequence). The CDR3 is 15 amino acids. With V trimmed by 0 bases and J by 2 bases, 3 bases remained unmatched. The CDR3 spells CASSQDHRGNYGYTF. The CDR3 nucleotides read TGTGCCAGCAGCCAAGATCACAGGGGCAACTATGGCTACACCTTC.